The present entry profiles one T cell receptor beta chain with its context. This specimen comes from a study of blood T cell repertoires in COVID-19. Study members were between roughly 18 and 89 years old and lived in approximately 25 US regions. Participants had their cohort set by participant-reported clinical history. The length of the CDR3 is 17 residues. As originally analysed: Using reference gene primer amplification, nucleated cell counts were estimated. Sequencing was performed with immunoSEQ multiplex PCR; in TCRdb, only in-frame clones are kept and a portion is missing. Clone size and the V and J calls come from that table; the DNA yielded D and trimming. The data show about 200,000 clones, about 83% seen once.

V usage is TRBV21-1 and J usage is TRBJ2-3; the DNA was not compared with TRBD2, the D call given in the table. TRBV21-1 is reported as a pseudogene. The source material was PBMCs or T cells enriched from blood (not recorded which). The TCR comes from a man in his forties with acute COVID-19. CDR3 sequence reads: CASSKAIAGGSTDTQYF. The CDR3 DNA sequence: TGTGCCAGCAGCAAAGCGATAGCGGGAGGTTCCACAGATACGCAGTATTTT.